This is a list of T cell receptor beta chains from one sample in a study of blood T cell repertoires in COVID-19. TCRdb keeps only in-frame clones here, not all; method: immunoSEQ multiplex PCR. The sample gives a few hundred thousand clones, about 90% of which show up once; over 0.8% is in the top ten. The sequenced sample consisted of PBMCs or T cells enriched from blood (not recorded which). The receptors here all came from a woman in her 30s who had recovered from COVID-19. Each CDR3 is given with its conserved first and last residue. Fields, in order: clone size, D gene, V gene, J gene, CDR3 protein, CDR3 DNA. The D gene is left open where the match is weak. A clone size is listed for some rows: how often the clone was seen (once, few, many), or a class if it is expanded.

>-|-|TRBV7-9|TRBJ2-7
CASSPAGQSEQYF
TGTGCCAGCAGCCCAGCGGGTCAGTCCGAGCAGTACTTC
>few|TRBD1|TRBV30|TRBJ1-4
CAWSGGTGVEKLFF
TGTGCCTGGAGTGGGGGGACAGGGGTTGAAAAACTGTTTTTT
>-|TRBD1|TRBV29-1|TRBJ1-3
CSVSDLAGGYPGNTIYF
TGCAGCGTTAGTGACCTAGCAGGGGGCTATCCTGGAAACACCATATATTTT
>-|TRBD1|TRBV28|TRBJ2-5
CASSFQGGWETQYF
TGTGCCAGCAGTTTCCAAGGGGGCTGGGAGACCCAGTACTTC
>-|TRBD2|TRBV18|TRBJ2-1
CASSPRTSGGIYNEQFF
TGTGCCAGCTCACCCCGGACTAGCGGGGGGATCTACAATGAGCAGTTCTTC
>-|-|TRBV6-1|TRBJ1-2
CASSENGVMSYGYTF
TGTGCCAGCAGTGAAAACGGGGTTATGAGCTATGGCTACACCTTC
>-|TRBD2|TRBV10-2|TRBJ2-1
CASSLGGYNEQFF
TGCGCCAGCAGCCTCGGGGGGTACAATGAGCAGTTCTTC
>-|-|TRBV3-1/TRBV3-2|TRBJ1-1
CASSLNQGTEAFF
TGTGCCAGCAGCCTCAACCAGGGTACTGAAGCTTTCTTT
>-|-|TRBV11-2|TRBJ1-1
CASTERAGGNTEAFF
TGTGCCAGCACCGAAAGGGCGGGAGGGAACACTGAAGCTTTCTTT
>-|-|TRBV5-4|TRBJ2-1
CASSLGNTGGHNEQFF
TGTGCCAGCAGCTTGGGAAATACCGGGGGGCACAATGAGCAGTTCTTC
>-|-|TRBV4-1|TRBJ2-6
CASSQGGVTGANVLTF
TGCGCCAGCAGCCAAGGCGGGGTAACTGGGGCCAACGTCCTGACTTTC
>-|-|TRBV7-2|TRBJ1-1
CASSLVDSLIMNTEAFF
TGTGCCAGCAGCTTAGTCGACAGCTTAATAATGAACACTGAAGCTTTCTTT
>-|-|TRBV5-6|TRBJ2-5
CASSEQGRTQYF
TGTGCCAGCAGCGAACAGGGACGGACCCAGTACTTC
>-|-|TRBV19|TRBJ2-6
CASSIRDGANVLTF
TGTGCCAGTAGTATCCGAGATGGGGCCAACGTCCTGACTTTC
>-|-|TRBV28|TRBJ1-2
CASRGTPGYTF
TGTGCCAGCCGGGGTACCCCCGGCTACACCTTC
>-|-|TRBV27|TRBJ2-2
CASRRGGALTGELFF
TGTGCCAGCAGGAGGGGGGGGGCGCTCACCGGGGAGCTGTTTTTT
>-|-|TRBV27|TRBJ1-4
CASSLGPRRHEKLFF
TGTGCCAGCAGTCTTGGGCCCAGACGGCATGAAAAACTGTTTTTT
>-|-|TRBV6-1|TRBJ1-3
CASSEAAGSSGNTIYF
TGTGCCAGCAGTGAAGCTGCCGGGAGCTCTGGAAACACCATATATTTT
>-|-|TRBV3-1/TRBV3-2|TRBJ2-7
CASSQGGGSEQYF
TGTGCCAGCAGCCAAGGTGGAGGGTCCGAGCAGTACTTC
>-|-|TRBV13|TRBJ2-7
CASSYSLRGGIVGQYF
TGTGCCAGCAGCTACAGCCTGAGGGGAGGAATAGTCGGGCAGTACTTC
>-|-|TRBV19|TRBJ1-2
CASSNRYGYTF
TGTGCCAGTAGTAATAGATATGGCTACACCTTC
>-|TRBD2|TRBV4-1|TRBJ2-7
CASSQSGTSGGIYEQYF
TGCGCCAGCAGCCAATCCGGGACTAGCGGGGGGATCTACGAGCAGTACTTC
>-|TRBD2|TRBV19|TRBJ2-5
CASSSTVGLAGGQETQYF
TGTGCCAGTAGTTCGACGGTGGGGCTAGCGGGGGGTCAAGAGACCCAGTACTTC
>-|-|TRBV27|TRBJ1-5
CASSFRQSLKPQHF
TGTGCCAGCAGTTTCAGACAGAGTCTCAAGCCCCAGCATTTT